This is a list of T cell receptor beta chains from one sample in a study of T-cell reconstitution after alpha-beta-depleted transplantation in children. In TCRdb, the PCR reads were re-called with MiXCR into one record per CDR3 protein. The sample has 800,000 to 1,000,000 distinct CDR3 sequences; about 29% are singletons. The sequenced sample was PBMCs, mostly from graft donor cells, obtained 360 days after TCRalphabeta/CD19-depleted stem cell transplant. Receptors were obtained from a boy younger than two who had a stem cell transplant for SCID, so the T cells may come from the graft donor. CDR3s include the opening cysteine and the closing phenylalanine or tryptophan. The D gene is left open where the match is weak. Size is stated for part of the rows, as once, few or many counts, or as a class when the clone is expanded.

D	V	J	size	CDR3	DNA
TRBD2	TRBV12-3/TRBV12-4	TRBJ2-1	few	CASSPSGGAGRNEQFF	TGTGCCAGCAGTCCCAGCGGGGGGGCCGGGAGGAATGAGCAGTTCTTC
TRBD1	TRBV11-2	TRBJ2-2	few	CASSPEDRGLRTTGELFF	TGTGCCAGCAGCCCAGAGGACAGGGGGCTTCGCACAACCGGGGAGCTGTTTTTT
-	TRBV20-1	TRBJ2-5	-	CSASPPLYQETQYF	TGCAGTGCTAGTCCTCCTCTGTACCAAGAGACCCAGTACTTC
TRBD1	TRBV7-9	TRBJ1-4	few	CASSQTGGNAELFF	TGTGCCAGCAGCCAAACAGGGGGCAACGCCGAACTGTTTTTT
TRBD1	TRBV12-3/TRBV12-4	TRBJ2-7	-	CASSSPGTGWNEQYF	TGTGCCAGCAGTTCCCCCGGGACAGGGTGGAACGAGCAGTACTTC
TRBD1	TRBV6-5	TRBJ1-1	few	CASSTATGGTEAFF	TGTGCCAGCAGTACCGCGACAGGGGGGACTGAAGCTTTCTTT
-	TRBV9	TRBJ2-3	few	CASSPGPGSTDTQYF	TGTGCCAGCAGCCCCGGGCCCGGGAGCACAGATACGCAGTATTTT
-	TRBV10-3	TRBJ2-3	few	CAISESTPGTDTQYF	TGTGCCATCAGTGAGTCAACCCCTGGGACAGATACGCAGTATTTT
-	TRBV29-1	TRBJ1-1	few	CSVRRGTEAFF	TGCAGCGTTCGGAGGGGCACTGAAGCTTTCTTT
-	TRBV12-3/TRBV12-4	TRBJ2-3	-	CASSLRTVGSTDTQYF	TGTGCCAGCAGTTTAAGGACAGTCGGGAGCACAGATACGCAGTATTTT
TRBD1	TRBV7-9	TRBJ2-7	-	CASSFIRTGGLSYEQYF	TGTGCCAGCAGCTTTATTAGGACAGGGGGCTTATCCTACGAGCAGTACTTC
-	TRBV4-3	TRBJ2-2	-	CASSQQGLNTGELFF	TGCGCCAGCAGCCAACAAGGATTGAACACCGGGGAGCTGTTTTTT
-	TRBV5-5	TRBJ2-1	few	CASTRFVGSYNEQFF	TGTGCCAGCACCCGTTTCGTAGGATCCTACAATGAGCAGTTCTTC
-	TRBV7-9	TRBJ2-1	-	CASSLQVREEQFF	TGTGCCAGCAGCCTCCAGGTCCGGGAAGAGCAGTTCTTC
-	TRBV27	TRBJ2-1	few	CASSLSPQGVRRNNEQFF	TGTGCCAGCAGCCTCAGTCCCCAGGGCGTACGGAGGAACAATGAGCAGTTCTTC
-	TRBV5-5	TRBJ1-4	-	CASSTREEKLFF	TGTGCCAGCAGCACTCGTGAGGAAAAACTGTTTTTT
TRBD1	TRBV7-9	TRBJ2-2	few	CASSSPPDRDTGELFF	TGTGCCAGCAGCTCCCCGCCGGACAGGGACACCGGGGAGCTGTTTTTT
TRBD1	TRBV20-1	TRBJ2-7	few	CSARAGTGGTYEQYF	TGCAGTGCTAGAGCCGGGACAGGAGGGACCTACGAGCAGTACTTC
-	TRBV20-1	TRBJ2-3	-	CSAPPRGPVGDTQYF	TGCAGTGCTCCCCCACGGGGCCCCGTCGGAGATACGCAGTATTTT
-	TRBV6-1	TRBJ1-1	few	CASSEWGLGEAFF	TGTGCCAGCAGTGAATGGGGCCTCGGTGAAGCTTTCTTT
-	TRBV12-3/TRBV12-4	TRBJ2-3	-	CASSSPTSTDTQYF	TGTGCCAGCAGCTCCCCCACGAGCACAGATACGCAGTATTTT
-	TRBV7-2	TRBJ2-5	-	CASSLREIQETQYF	TGTGCCAGCAGCTTAAGAGAGATTCAAGAGACCCAGTACTTC
TRBD2	TRBV19	TRBJ2-1	-	CASSIIRGVTYNEQFF	TGTGCCAGTAGTATTATCCGGGGGGTTACCTACAATGAGCAGTTCTTC
-	TRBV20-1	TRBJ1-2	few	CSAKSGRGDYGYTF	TGCAGTGCTAAGAGTGGGCGAGGGGATTATGGCTACACCTTC
-	TRBV18	TRBJ1-2	-	CASSPQGIYGYTF	TGTGCCAGCTCACCACAGGGAATATATGGCTACACCTTC
-	TRBV5-1	TRBJ2-1	few	CASSLGRGPNEQFF	TGCGCCAGCAGCTTGGGTCGGGGGCCGAATGAGCAGTTCTTC
-	TRBV6-1	TRBJ1-2	few	CASSPQGLLYGYTF	TGTGCCAGCAGTCCCCAAGGCTTGCTCTATGGCTACACCTTC
-	TRBV15	TRBJ2-2	-	CATSSVRHRGAVF	TGTGCCACCAGCAGCGTTCGACACCGGGGAGCTGTTTTT
-	TRBV12-5	TRBJ1-5	-	CASGLGADYSNQPQHF	TGTGCTAGTGGTTTGGGGGCGGACTATAGCAATCAGCCCCAGCATTTT
TRBD2	TRBV28	TRBJ2-7	-	CASSLPGRGGDYRRREQYF	TGTGCCAGCAGTCTCCCTGGGAGGGGAGGGGACTACCGACGGAGGGAGCAGTACTTC
-	TRBV3-1	TRBJ1-1	few	CASSHGHRNTEAFF	TGTGCCAGCAGCCATGGACACCGGAACACTGAAGCTTTCTTT
-	TRBV5-6	TRBJ1-1	few	CASSLRARGTEAFF	TGTGCCAGCAGCTTGAGGGCCAGGGGCACTGAAGCTTTCTTT
TRBD1	TRBV9	TRBJ2-5	-	CASSGDQGTAQETQYF	TGTGCCAGCAGCGGGGATCAAGGGACAGCCCAAGAGACCCAGTACTTC
-	TRBV5-1	TRBJ2-7	few	CASSLSLYYEQYF	TGCGCCAGCAGCTTGAGCCTCTACTACGAGCAGTACTTC
-	TRBV6-1	TRBJ2-7	few	CASKVDGVSYEQYF	TGTGCCAGCAAAGTCGATGGGGTTTCCTACGAGCAGTACTTC
-	TRBV7-3	TRBJ2-3	-	CASSLGPTSLQYF	TGTGCCAGCAGCTTGGGCCCCACTAGCCTGCAGTATTTT
-	TRBV15	TRBJ2-3	-	CATSKSAWDTQYF	TGTGCCACCAGCAAATCAGCGTGGGATACGCAGTATTTT
-	TRBV7-2	TRBJ1-2	few	CASSRGNGYTF	TGTGCCAGCAGCCGAGGGAATGGCTACACCTTC
-	TRBV12-3/TRBV12-4	TRBJ2-7	few	CASSFSKPYEQYF	TGTGCCAGCAGCTTTTCAAAGCCCTACGAGCAGTACTTC
-	TRBV27	TRBJ2-7	many	CASSFLGPYDEQYF	TGTGCCAGCAGTTTTCTGGGGCCCTATGACGAGCAGTACTTC
TRBD2	TRBV3-1	TRBJ2-3	-	CASSLQAGGATDTQYF	TGTGCCAGCAGCCTTCAAGCGGGGGGGGCCACAGATACGCAGTATTTT
TRBD2	TRBV7-3	TRBJ2-1	few	CASSYGLAYNEQFF	TGTGCCAGCAGTTACGGACTAGCTTACAATGAGCAGTTCTTC
TRBD2	TRBV20-1	TRBJ2-5	-	CSAPDRLAGQETQYF	TGCAGTGCCCCGGATCGACTAGCGGGACAAGAGACCCAGTACTTC
-	TRBV7-9	TRBJ1-1	many	CASSFWENTEAFF	TGTGCCAGCAGCTTTTGGGAGAACACTGAAGCTTTCTTT
-	TRBV27	TRBJ2-7	few	CASSSPGWGEQYF	TGTGCCAGCAGTTCACCGGGGTGGGGCGAGCAGTACTTC
TRBD1	TRBV5-1	TRBJ1-5	-	CASSLLGTGNQPQHF	TGCGCCAGCAGCTTGCTTGGGACAGGGAATCAGCCCCAGCATTTT
-	TRBV12-3/TRBV12-4	TRBJ2-3	-	CASSLDTTGTDTQYF	TGTGCCAGCAGTTTGGACACCACGGGCACAGATACGCAGTATTTT
-	TRBV4-1	TRBJ1-1	few	CASSQGFTAPEAFF	TGCGCCAGCAGCCAAGGATTTACAGCCCCTGAAGCTTTCTTT
-	TRBV27	TRBJ2-7	-	CASSLLFPGHSAYEQYF	TGTGCCAGCAGTTTATTGTTCCCGGGACATTCGGCGTACGAGCAGTACTTC